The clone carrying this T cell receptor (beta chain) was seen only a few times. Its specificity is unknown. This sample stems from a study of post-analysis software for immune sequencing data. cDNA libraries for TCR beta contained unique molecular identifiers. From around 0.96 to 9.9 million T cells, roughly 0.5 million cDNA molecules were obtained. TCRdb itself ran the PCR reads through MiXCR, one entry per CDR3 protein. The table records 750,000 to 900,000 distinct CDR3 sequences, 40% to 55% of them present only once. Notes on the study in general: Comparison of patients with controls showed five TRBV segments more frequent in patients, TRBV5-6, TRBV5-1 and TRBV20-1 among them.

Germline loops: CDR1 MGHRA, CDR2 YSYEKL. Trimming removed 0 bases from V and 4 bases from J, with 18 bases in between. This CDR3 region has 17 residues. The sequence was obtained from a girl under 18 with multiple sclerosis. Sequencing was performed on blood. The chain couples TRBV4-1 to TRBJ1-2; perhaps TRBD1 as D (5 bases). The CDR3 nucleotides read TGCGCCAGCAGCCAAGACGAGGTATCAGGGTCACCCTATGGCTACACCTTC. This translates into CASSQDEVSGSPYGYTF.